A selection of T cell receptor beta chains follows, all from one sample in a study of human T cells and chemical hapten exposure. TCRdb reanalysed the RACE reads using MiXCR and keeps one entry per CDR3 protein. The top ten clones hold 0.9% to 1.5% of a sample with about 250,000 distinct CDR3 sequences, roughly 8% of them seen once. This material consisted of whole blood, taken in connection with sensitization to the hapten diphenylcyclopropenone (DPC). The receptors were gathered from a man aged 18 to 35 with alopecia areata. Some clones in this sample may be carry-over from other donors' samples. The CDR3 runs from the conserved cysteine through the conserved F or W. The D gene is left open where the match is weak. Not every row has a clone size; where given, it reads once, few, many or a size class.

j_gene	v_gene	abundance	d_gene	CDR3nt	CDR3aa
TRBJ2-2	TRBV13	NA	TRBD1	TGTGCCAGCAGCCCACAGGGGAGAATGACCAGGGAGCTGTTTTTT	CASSPQGRMTRELFF
TRBJ1-1	TRBV10-3	many	NA	TGTGCCATCAGTGAGTCGGCGGGTGAAGCTTTCTTT	CAISESAGEAFF
TRBJ2-3	TRBV7-3	many	TRBD1	TGTGCCAGCAGCAATAAAGGACAGGGGGACGCAGATACGCAGTATTTT	CASSNKGQGDADTQYF
TRBJ1-6	TRBV6-2/TRBV6-3	few	TRBD1	TGTGCCAGCAGTTATACAGGGGGAGATTCACCCCTCCACTTT	CASSYTGGDSPLHF
TRBJ2-5	TRBV7-2	few	TRBD1	TGTGCCAGCAGCTCCGGGGACAGACAAGAGACCCAGTACTTC	CASSSGDRQETQYF
TRBJ1-2	TRBV6-5	few	NA	TGTGCCACCCGGGGGCTCGGCTATGGCTACACCTTC	CATRGLGYGYTF
TRBJ2-1	TRBV3-1	few	TRBD2	TGTGCCAGCAGCCAAGATTCCGCGGGGGGGCGAGATGAGCAGTTCTTC	CASSQDSAGGRDEQFF
TRBJ1-1	TRBV6-1	few	TRBD1	TGTGCCAGCAGTCCACACAGGGGTCGGACTGAAGCTTTCTTT	CASSPHRGRTEAFF
TRBJ1-1	TRBV11-2	many	TRBD1	TGTGCCAGCACCATTGACAGGGTAGGGAACACTGAAGCTTTCTTT	CASTIDRVGNTEAFF
TRBJ2-5	TRBV7-7	many	TRBD1	TGTGCCAGCAGCTTAATCGACAGGGAAGAGACCCAGTACTTC	CASSLIDREETQYF
TRBJ2-3	TRBV27	NA	NA	TGTGTCAGCAGTTTAGAGGGATCGAGTACGTTCACAGATACGCAGTATTTT	CVSSLEGSSTFTDTQYF
TRBJ2-7	TRBV10-3	NA	TRBD1	TGTGCCACGACGACACAGGGGCCGGCCTACGAGCAGTACTTC	CATTTQGPAYEQYF
TRBJ1-2	TRBV4-1	NA	NA	TGCGCCAGCAGCCATGACAATTCAAACTATGGCTACACCTTC	CASSHDNSNYGYTF
TRBJ1-5	TRBV5-1	once	NA	TGCGCCAGCAGCAGACTCCCAGGGAATCAAGATCAGCCCCAGCATTTT	CASSRLPGNQDQPQHF
TRBJ1-1	TRBV28	many	TRBD1	TGTGCCAGCAGTCCCGACAGGGGTATGAACACTGAAGCTTTCTTT	CASSPDRGMNTEAFF
TRBJ1-2	TRBV5-1	few	TRBD1	TGCGCCAGCAGCCCTGGGACAGGTGGTGCCTCATGCACCTTC	CASSPGTGGASCTF
TRBJ2-3	TRBV13	few	TRBD2	TGTGCCAGCAGCATAGGGACTAGCCGGAGGACAGATACGCAGTATTTT	CASSIGTSRRTDTQYF
TRBJ1-5	TRBV6-2/TRBV6-3	many	TRBD1	TGTGCCAGCAGACAGGGGTTGGATCAGCCCCAGCATTTT	CASRQGLDQPQHF
TRBJ1-1	TRBV20-1	NA	NA	TGCAGTGCTAGAGAGATCCTACAGTCCTACACTGAAGCTTTCTTT	CSAREILQSYTEAFF
TRBJ1-2	TRBV4-3	many	NA	TGCGCCAGCAGCCAGTTACAGGGAGATGGCTACACCTTC	CASSQLQGDGYTF
TRBJ1-1	TRBV29-1	few	NA	TGCAGCGGGGTGAACACTGAAGCTTTCTTT	CSGVNTEAFF
TRBJ2-5	TRBV4-3	many	TRBD1	TGCGCCAGCAGCCAAGAGTGGGGTCCCGGGACAGGGGGTAAGACCCAGTACTTC	CASSQEWGPGTGGKTQYF
TRBJ1-5	TRBV25-1	NA	TRBD1	TGTGCCAGCAGTCCGTGGACAGGGGACCTAAATAGCAATCAGCCCCAGCATTTT	CASSPWTGDLNSNQPQHF
TRBJ2-3	TRBV11-1	NA	TRBD2	TGTGCCAGCAGCACACTAGCGGGGGGGACCGGTGATACGCAGTATTTT	CASSTLAGGTGDTQYF
TRBJ1-1	TRBV5-5	NA	NA	TGTGCCAGCAGCTTGGCCGGGGCGGGAGGCACTGAAGCTTTCTTT	CASSLAGAGGTEAFF
TRBJ2-1	TRBV29-1	many	TRBD2	TGCAGCGAATTTGGGGCAATAGCGGGGGCCTACAATGAGCAGTTCTTC	CSEFGAIAGAYNEQFF
TRBJ1-4	TRBV4-2	NA	TRBD1	TGTGCCAGCAGCCCAAGCCCAGGGGGAGGTGAAAAACTGTTTTTT	CASSPSPGGGEKLFF
TRBJ1-4	TRBV20-1	NA	NA	TGCAGTGCTAGAGATTTCGTCGGTGAAAAACTGTTTTTT	CSARDFVGEKLFF
TRBJ1-1	TRBV6-2/TRBV6-3	many	NA	TGTGCCAGCAGTTACTTGGGCACTGAAGCTTTCTTT	CASSYLGTEAFF
TRBJ1-5	TRBV24-1	few	TRBD1	TGTGCCACCAGTGGAGGGACAGGGGGGCATGACAATCAGCCCCAGCATTTT	CATSGGTGGHDNQPQHF
TRBJ1-6	TRBV6-2/TRBV6-3	many	NA	TGTGCCAGCACCCCTCTGACGGGGACCTATAATTCACCCCTCCACTTT	CASTPLTGTYNSPLHF
TRBJ1-2	TRBV7-2	few	NA	TGTGCCAGCAGCTTAGCTGTGGGGCTATATGGCTACACCTTC	CASSLAVGLYGYTF
TRBJ2-3	TRBV25-1	few	NA	TGTGCCAGCAGTGACCCTTCGTCAGCCTATACGCAGTATTTT	CASSDPSSAYTQYF
TRBJ2-5	TRBV5-1	NA	TRBD1	TGCGCCAGCAGCTTTACAGGGGGCCACCAAGAGACCCAGTACTTC	CASSFTGGHQETQYF
TRBJ2-3	TRBV5-1	many	NA	TGCGCCAGCAGCTGGCTGAGCGGAAACACAGATACGCAGTATTTT	CASSWLSGNTDTQYF
TRBJ2-4	TRBV7-2	NA	NA	TGTGCCAGCAGCTTCAACGGGCAGGCCGGGGACATTCAGTACTTC	CASSFNGQAGDIQYF
TRBJ1-2	TRBV29-1	many	NA	TGCAGCGTTGAAGATCTGGATAAGGGGTGGAACTATGGCTACACCTTC	CSVEDLDKGWNYGYTF
TRBJ2-4	TRBV6-2/TRBV6-3	NA	TRBD1	TGTGCCAGCAGTGAGATAAGGACAGGGGTCCAAAACATTCAGTACTTC	CASSEIRTGVQNIQYF
TRBJ2-2	TRBV9	few	NA	TGTGCCAGCAGCGTAGTTCAGGGGCTCGGAGGGGAGCTGTTTTTT	CASSVVQGLGGELFF
TRBJ2-5	TRBV5-1	few	NA	TGCGCCAGCAGCTACCGACAGTATGAGACCCAGTACTTC	CASSYRQYETQYF
TRBJ2-1	TRBV6-5	NA	TRBD2	TGTGCCAGCAGTTACTCGCGGCGGGGGGTTGGGAATGAGCAGTTCTTC	CASSYSRRGVGNEQFF
TRBJ1-2	TRBV4-1	NA	TRBD1	TGCGCCAGCAGCCAAGGACAGGGGCCGCGAGGAGGAGGCTACACCTTC	CASSQGQGPRGGGYTF
TRBJ1-5	TRBV20-1	NA	TRBD1	TGCAGTGCTAGAGATCGACAGGGGAATCAGCCCCAGCATTTT	CSARDRQGNQPQHF
TRBJ2-2	TRBV20-1	few	NA	TGCAGTGCTAGACAGCCCACGAACACCGGGGAGCTGTTTTTT	CSARQPTNTGELFF
TRBJ2-7	TRBV7-9	many	NA	TGTGCCAGCAGCCGCCTAGACGAGCAGTACTTC	CASSRLDEQYF
TRBJ2-3	TRBV4-2	few	NA	TGTGCCAGCAGCCAAGCCGGGGCCGACACAGATACGCAGTATTTT	CASSQAGADTDTQYF
TRBJ1-1	TRBV12-3/TRBV12-4	NA	NA	TGTGCCAGCAGTTTAGCCCGCAGAGAAGCTTTCTTT	CASSLARREAFF
TRBJ1-2	TRBV28	few	NA	TGTGCCAGCAGTTTAATGGTAGACTATGGCTACACCTTC	CASSLMVDYGYTF
TRBJ1-2	TRBV20-1	many	NA	TGCAGTGCTTTTGACAGCCCCTATGGCTACACCTTC	CSAFDSPYGYTF
TRBJ2-2	TRBV12-3/TRBV12-4	few	NA	TGTGCCAGCAGTTTAGGACGGGATCCCACCGGGGAGCTGTTTTTT	CASSLGRDPTGELFF
TRBJ2-3	TRBV20-1	few	TRBD2	TGCAGTGCTAGAGATCGCCTAGCGGGGGCCCGGGGGGATACGCAGTATTTT	CSARDRLAGARGDTQYF